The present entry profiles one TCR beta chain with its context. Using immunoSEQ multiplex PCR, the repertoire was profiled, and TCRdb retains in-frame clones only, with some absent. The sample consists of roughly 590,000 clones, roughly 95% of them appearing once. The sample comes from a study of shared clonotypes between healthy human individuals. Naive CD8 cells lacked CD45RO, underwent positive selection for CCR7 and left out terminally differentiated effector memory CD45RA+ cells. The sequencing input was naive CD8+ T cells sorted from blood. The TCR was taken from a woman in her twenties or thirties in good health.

The CDR3 DNA reads as TGTGCCAGCAGTTCTAATAGCGGGAGGGACCAAGAGACCCAGTACTTC. This translates into CASSSNSGRDQETQYF. The chain joins TRBV27 to TRBJ2-5, with 11 bases that match TRBD2. With V trimmed by 4 bases and J by 0 bases, 4 bases remained unmatched. In germline, CDR1 is MNHEY, CDR2 SMNVEV (reference sequence). The CDR3 totals 16 residues.